The T cell receptor beta chain under discussion was sequenced for a study of T cell changes during pregnancy in multiple sclerosis. Sequenced by immunoSEQ multiplex PCR; TCRdb stores in-frame clones only, minus some. The table includes 65,000 to 95,000 clones, approximately 95% detected once. This CDR3 region has 14 residues. The junction had 5 bases not matched to a gene; V was cut back by 4 bases and J by 5 bases. The germline CDR1 and CDR2 sequences are SNHLY and FYNNEI. The genes are TRBV2 and TRBJ2-5, with TRBD1 identical over 9 bases. The sequencing used peripheral blood, collected in the second trimester of pregnancy. The sequence came from a female donor in good health, enrolled as a control in a pregnancy study. CDR3 loop: CASSGDRVGETQYF. In nucleotides, the CDR3 is TGTGCCAGCAGTGGGGACAGGGTGGGGGAGACCCAGTACTTC.